One sample yielded the 5 T cell receptor beta chains listed below, sequenced in a study of CD8+CD57+ T cells in acquired aplastic anemia. Patients picked for sequencing had shown CD8+CD57+ cell expansion detected by flow cytometry. The study profiled TCR beta VDJ and CDR3 using genomic DNA as template. Using its own MiXCR run on the reads, TCRdb lists one record per CDR3 protein. The sample lists 450,000 to 550,000 distinct CDR3 sequences, roughly 34% seen once, with less than 1% in the top ten. Sequencing was performed on sorted CD4+, CD8+, or CD8+CD57+ T cells (not recorded which) from PBMCs. These receptors were obtained from a human donor with aplastic anemia.

The chain has TRBV7-9 and TRBJ2-7, with a tentative D call TRBD2 (6 bases). The CDR3 spans 15 residues. CDR1 and CDR2 from the germline V gene are SEHNR and FQNEAQ (reference sequence). V shed 2 bases and J shed 2 bases, with 13 bases lying between them. Here the CDR3 reads CASSLTSSGAYEQYF. For the CDR3, the DNA is TGTGCCAGCAGCTTAACCTCCTCGGGGGCCTACGAGCAGTACTTC.

This clonotype occurred many times. The chain employs TRBV19 and TRBJ1-6; 8 bases line up with TRBD1. The V segment lost 5 bases and the J segment 7 bases; nucleotides outside the gene matches: 7. This CDR3 has 15 amino acids. CDR1 and CDR2 (germline): LNHDA, SQIVND (reference sequence). The chain's CDR3 is CASSVGQGGNSPLHF. The CDR3 bases are TGTGCCAGTAGTGTCGGACAGGGAGGAAATTCACCCCTCCACTTT.

The chain has TRBV30 and TRBJ1-5; D gene uncertain. The CDR3 contains 13 residues. CDR1 is GTSNPN, CDR2 SVGIG, per germline (reference sequence). V lost 3 bases and J 5 bases, leaving 11 bases between the germline ends. CDR3 loop: CAWSAVGDQPQHF. For the CDR3, the DNA is TGTGCCTGGAGCGCAGTAGGCGATCAGCCCCAGCATTTT.

This clonotype was seen only a few times. The rearrangement links TRBV7-9 to TRBJ2-7, with TRBD1 identical over 7 bases. This CDR3 comprises 17 residues. Germline values: CDR1 SEHNR, CDR2 FQNEAQ (reference sequence). V lost 5 bases and J lost 3; bases outside the gene matches: 16. The chain's CDR3 is CASSDRSPRQGIYEQYF. The CDR3 DNA reads TGTGCCAGCAGCGACCGAAGCCCTAGACAGGGAATCTACGAGCAGTACTTC.

This clonotype has a count of ten or more. The CDR3 loop is CSAAGGSGRYFEQYF. The DNA for the CDR3 is TGCAGTGCTGCCGGGGGAAGCGGGAGGTACTTCGAGCAGTACTTC. V and J are TRBV20-1 and TRBJ2-7; TRBD2 agrees at 9 bases. Trimming removed 5 bases from V and 6 bases from J; junction bases left unmatched: 14. CDR3 size: 15 residues. Germline CDR1 DFQATT, CDR2 SNEGSKA (reference sequence).